This T cell receptor (beta chain) was recovered during a study of glioma-infiltrating T cells. In the study overall: Target coverage was roughly 4- to 11-fold for approximately 960,000 blood T cells. Broader study findings: Gliomas, especially low-grade, showed above-expected tissue-blood divergence; non-neoplastic patients showed below. Shared blood CDR3 signature motifs marked patients with low tissue-blood divergence.

This clonotype was recorded at least ten times. Its antigen remains unidentified. Amplification of TCR alpha and beta CDR3 regions from RNA used iRepertoire nested multiplex PCR. MiXCR, applied by TCRdb to the multiplex PCR reads, yields one record per CDR3 protein. The sample has more than 350,000 distinct CDR3 sequences; about 40% are singletons. Germline V gives CDR1 MDHEN, CDR2 SYDVKM. Unmatched junction bases numbered 10, after V lost 2 bases and J lost 6 bases. The CDR3 contains 17 residues. The V call is TRBV28, the J call TRBJ2-1; TRBD2 matches 10 bases. Sequenced sample: glioma tissue, nonneoplastic brain tissue, or PBMCs (not recorded which). This TCR was sampled from a human donor with low-grade glioma or glioblastoma, undergoing nonglioma brain surgery, or in good health (not recorded which). The CDR3 DNA reads as TGTGCCAGCAGTTTAGGCCCGGGTAGCGGGAGGTTCAATGAGCAGTTCTTC. Translation: CASSLGPGSGRFNEQFF.